The rows below give T cell receptor beta chains drawn from one sample of a study of chemoradiotherapy in HPV16-positive cancers. Data came from immunoSEQ multiplex PCR; TCRdb stores just in-frame clones and leaves some out. The sample lists more than 3,000 clones, roughly 84% occurring once. The input for sequencing was tumor tissue, taken from a patient who underwent chemoradiotherapy. Every receptor here comes from a human donor with HPV-associated anogenital cancer. CDR3s include the opening cysteine and the closing phenylalanine or tryptophan. D genes are given only for firm matches. Rows give clone size only sometimes, using once, few, many, or a class for an expanded clone.

d_call	v_call	j_call	clone_size	cdr3_nt	cdr3_aa
-	TRBV1	TRBJ2-3	-	TGCACCAGCAGCCAAGTCCCCATGCTAGGTACAGATACGCAGTATTTT	CTSSQVPMLGTDTQYF
TRBD1	TRBV7-2	TRBJ1-5	-	TGTGCCAGCAGCCCTCGCAGGGGGGATCAGCCCCAGCATTTT	CASSPRRGDQPQHF
TRBD2	TRBV2	TRBJ2-1	-	TGTGCCAGCACCGGGACTAGCGGGAGGTATGGATACAATGAGCAGTTCTTC	CASTGTSGRYGYNEQFF
TRBD1	TRBV12-5	TRBJ2-1	few	TGTGCTAGTGGTACTGCCTTAACCGGGACAGGTCACAATGAGCAGTTCTTC	CASGTALTGTGHNEQFF
-	TRBV19	TRBJ1-2	-	TGTGCCATCAAAACGAGGGGTAACTATGGCTACACCTTC	CAIKTRGNYGYTF
TRBD1	TRBV29-1	TRBJ2-2	-	TGCAGCGTTGAGAAACAGGGGTCGTACACCGGGGAGCTGTTTTTT	CSVEKQGSYTGELFF
TRBD1	TRBV7-2	TRBJ1-3	-	TGTGCCAGCAGCTCACCCCGGGGGACAGGGCATGGAAACACCATATATTTT	CASSSPRGTGHGNTIYF
TRBD2	TRBV19	TRBJ2-7	-	TGTGCCAGTAGTATGGGACTAGCGGACCTTCGGTACTTC	CASSMGLADLRYF
TRBD1	TRBV5-1	TRBJ1-3	-	TGCGCCAGCAGCTTCGGAGAGGGGGCATCTGGAAACACCATATATTTT	CASSFGEGASGNTIYF
TRBD2	TRBV5-4	TRBJ2-5	-	TGTGCCAGCAGCTTAATTGGCGGGGGGGAAGAGACCCAGTACTTC	CASSLIGGGEETQYF
TRBD1	TRBV7-8	TRBJ2-7	-	TGTGCCAGCAGCTTCGTGACAGGGGCCTACGAGCAGTACTTC	CASSFVTGAYEQYF
-	TRBV5-5	TRBJ1-5	-	TGTGCCAGCAGCTTGGCGGTGGCGAGATATAGCAATCAGCCCCAGCATTTT	CASSLAVARYSNQPQHF
-	TRBV28	TRBJ2-1	few	TGTGCCAGCAGTCCGCACTGGGCCCTGGGTGAGCAGTTCTTC	CASSPHWALGEQFF
-	TRBV11-2	TRBJ2-7	-	TGTGCCAGCAGGAATGGGACCCTCATTACCTACGAGCAGTACTTC	CASRNGTLITYEQYF
-	TRBV9	TRBJ2-4	-	TGTGCCAGCAGCGTAGCGACGCGGGACCCCCTGGACAAAAACATTCAGTACTTC	CASSVATRDPLDKNIQYF